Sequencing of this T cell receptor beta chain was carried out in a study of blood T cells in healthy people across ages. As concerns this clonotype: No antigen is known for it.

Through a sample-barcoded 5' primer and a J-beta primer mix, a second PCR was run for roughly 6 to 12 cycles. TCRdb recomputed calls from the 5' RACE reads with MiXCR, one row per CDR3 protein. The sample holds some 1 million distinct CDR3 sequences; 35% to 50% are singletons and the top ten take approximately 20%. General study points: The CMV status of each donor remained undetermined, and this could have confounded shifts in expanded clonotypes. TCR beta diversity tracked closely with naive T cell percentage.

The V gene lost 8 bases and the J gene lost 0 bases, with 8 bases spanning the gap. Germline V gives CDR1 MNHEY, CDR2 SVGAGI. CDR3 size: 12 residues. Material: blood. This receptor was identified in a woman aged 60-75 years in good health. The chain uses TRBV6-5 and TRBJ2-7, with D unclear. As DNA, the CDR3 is TGTGCCAGCGCCAGGAGCTCCTACGAGCAGTACTTC. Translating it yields CASARSSYEQYF.